These 5 T cell receptor beta chains were sequenced from one sample in a study of blood T cells in healthy people across ages. The use of a sample-barcoded 5' primer and a J-beta primer mix characterized a second PCR of about 7 to 12 cycles. TCRdb passed the 5' RACE reads through MiXCR, listing each CDR3 protein once. The repertoire holds about 930,000 distinct CDR3 sequences, with 25% to 30% as singletons. This sample was shared with a second study, whose subject was T cells of mothers and their children.

The sample consisted of blood. Source of these receptors: a middle-aged woman in good health.

The chain links TRBV19 to TRBJ1-3; 9 bases match TRBD1. Germline loops: CDR1 LNHDA, CDR2 SQIVND (reference sequence). The V gene end was trimmed by 9 bases and the J gene end by 3 bases; junction bases not matched to a gene: 6. The CDR3 contains 14 residues. The CDR3 region has the DNA TGTGCCAGCTGGGGACAGGGCTTTGGAAACACCATATATTTT. Translation: CASWGQGFGNTIYF.

The table lists this clonotype with a few counts. The chain joins TRBV19 to TRBJ2-1; D assignment may be TRBD1 or TRBD2 (5 bases each). Trimming took 6 bases from V and 3 from J, leaving 18 bases between them. From germline, CDR1 is LNHDA and CDR2 SQIVND (reference sequence). The CDR3 sequence is 16 residues long. CDR3 amino acids: CASSDSGRQDYNEQFF. CDR3 coding DNA: TGTGCCAGTAGCGATTCGGGGCGCCAGGACTACAATGAGCAGTTCTTC.

The sample holds many counts of this clonotype. V gene TRBV20-1 combines with J gene TRBJ1-5, with TRBD1 identical over 7 bases. Germline lookup yields CDR1 DFQATT and CDR2 SNEGSKA (reference sequence). Germline trimming cut 5 bases from V and 7 bases from J; bases unmatched to any gene: 11. This CDR3 has 14 residues. CDR3 DNA sequence: TGCAGTGCTTCCAGACAGGGAAGAGGCCAGCCCCAGCATTTT. Amino acid sequence: CSASRQGRGQPQHF.

This clonotype was counted a few times. The chain uses TRBV5-1 and TRBJ2-3, with 7 bases that match TRBD1. Germline CDR1 is SGHRS and CDR2 is YFSETQ. This CDR3 spans 15 amino acids. Losses at the gene ends were 5 bases for V and 4 bases for J; bases not matched to a gene: 10. The CDR3: CASSLTGQGADTQYF. The CDR3 nucleotides are TGCGCCAGCAGTCTGACAGGGCAAGGGGCAGATACGCAGTATTTT.

The chain is built from TRBV5-1 and TRBJ1-1; 11 nucleotides match TRBD1. The CDR3 is 17 amino acids. With 4 bases clipped from V and 6 bases from J, the junction kept 14 bases outside the gene matches. The V gene's germline CDR1 is SGHRS and CDR2 YFSETQ. In nucleotides, the CDR3 is TGCGCCAGCAGCATCGGACAGGGGGCCCCCCAAAAATCTGAAGCTTTCTTT. This translates into CASSIGQGAPQKSEAFF.